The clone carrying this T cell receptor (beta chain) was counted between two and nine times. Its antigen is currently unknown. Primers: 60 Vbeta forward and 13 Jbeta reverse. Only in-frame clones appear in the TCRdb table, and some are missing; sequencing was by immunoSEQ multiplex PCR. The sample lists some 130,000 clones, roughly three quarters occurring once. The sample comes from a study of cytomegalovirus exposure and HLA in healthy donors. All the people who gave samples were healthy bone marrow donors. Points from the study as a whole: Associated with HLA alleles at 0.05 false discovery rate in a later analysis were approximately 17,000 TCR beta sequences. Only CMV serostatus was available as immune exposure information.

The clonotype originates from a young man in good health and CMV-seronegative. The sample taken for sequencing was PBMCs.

The CDR3 spells CAISEWTGGEKLFF. Written as DNA, the CDR3 is TGTGCCATCAGTGAATGGACAGGGGGTGAAAAACTGTTTTTT. The chain uses TRBV10-3 and TRBJ1-4; 10 bases align to TRBD1. Losses at the gene ends were 3 bases for V and 7 bases for J; bases not matched to a gene: 2. The CDR3 has 14 residues. Germline V lookup: CDR1 ENHRY, CDR2 SYGVKD.